The entry below gives a single T cell receptor beta chain sequence along with its context. The target antigen is unknown. The CDR3 is 13 amino acids. Trimming stripped 4 bases from V and 0 bases from J, with 7 bases between. Germline V gene sequence: CDR1 SGHDT, CDR2 YYEEEE. The sample originates from a study of T cell responses to AZD1222 COVID-19 vaccine. Whole-study findings and limits: Among the donors, most were white British and more were female, and clonal diversity was possibly underestimated.

TCRdb's copy holds only in-frame clones and misses some; the assay was immunoSEQ multiplex PCR. The sample shows 100,000 to 150,000 clones, about 91% of them seen only once. Sequenced here: peripheral blood, sampled 28 days after the second AZD1222 dose. The chain joins TRBV5-6 to TRBJ1-2, with unresolved D. The TCR originated in an adult who received the AZD1222 COVID-19 vaccine. The CDR3 protein is CASSPAANYGYTF. The CDR3, as DNA: TGTGCCAGCAGCCCCGCAGCTAACTATGGCTACACCTTC.